The sequence of this T cell receptor (beta chain) was determined in a study of blood T cell repertoires in COVID-19. Study at large: The United States, Italy and Spain were the sources of the acute and convalescent COVID-19 samples. PBMCs, B-cell-depleted T cells, or T cells were the source of the cDNA or gDNA that made up the material.

This clone was observed once. Germline lookup yields CDR1 SGDLS and CDR2 YYNGEE. V lost 1 base to trimming and J lost 2 bases, with 11 bases between them. The CDR3 totals 15 residues. Study processing details: Using reference gene primer amplification, nucleated cell counts were estimated. The assay was immunoSEQ multiplex PCR, and TCRdb's table has in-frame clones only and misses some. V, J and clone size reflect that table, while D and trimming were determined from the DNA. This sample has under 90,000 clones, with 88% found just once. The sequenced sample consisted of peripheral blood. The chain combines TRBV9 with TRBJ2-3; D is possibly TRBD2 (6 bases). The TCR was taken from a man between 65 and 85 years old with active or convalescent COVID-19. The CDR3 bases are TGTGCCAGCAGCGTATCGGACTATTACACAGATACGCAGTATTTT. Encoded protein: CASSVSDYYTDTQYF.